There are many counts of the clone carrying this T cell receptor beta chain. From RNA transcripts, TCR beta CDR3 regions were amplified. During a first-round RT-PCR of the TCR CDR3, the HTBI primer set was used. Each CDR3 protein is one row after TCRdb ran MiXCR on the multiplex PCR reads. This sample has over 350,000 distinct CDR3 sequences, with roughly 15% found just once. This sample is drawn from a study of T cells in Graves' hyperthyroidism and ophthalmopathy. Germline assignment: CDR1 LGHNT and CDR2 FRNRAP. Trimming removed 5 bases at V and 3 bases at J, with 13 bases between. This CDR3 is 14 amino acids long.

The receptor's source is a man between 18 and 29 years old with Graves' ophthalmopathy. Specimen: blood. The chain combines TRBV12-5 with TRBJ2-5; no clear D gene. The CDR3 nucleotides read TGTGCTAGTGGTCCCGACGGCACCAAAGAGACCCAGTACTTC. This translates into CASGPDGTKETQYF.